This TCR beta chain was observed in a study of T cells in Graves' hyperthyroidism and ophthalmopathy. Whole-study findings and limits: Most clonotypes that expanded in the thyroid above 0.001 also showed up in blood. Classification by a 13 V-J model distinguished ophthalmopathy from stable hyperthyroidism. Ophthalmopathy, as predicted by the model, came a median about seven months after the prediction.

The TCR beta CDR3 regions underwent amplification using RNA transcripts as the source. With the HTBI primer set, the TCR CDR3 went through a first round of RT-PCR. TCRdb analysed the multiplex PCR reads with MiXCR anew, one entry per CDR3 protein. This sample has more than 300,000 distinct CDR3 sequences, with about 18% found just once. This CDR3 has 18 residues. V was pared by 1 base and J by 0 bases, with 16 bases between. Germline values: CDR1 MGHDK, CDR2 SYGVNS. Patients having uncontrolled infection, another autoimmune disease, pregnancy or lactation were not included. This clonotype was picked up a small number of times. Its antigen is currently unknown.

The genes are TRBV25-1 and TRBJ1-3; no firm D call. This receptor was taken from a woman under 40 with Graves' hyperthyroidism that later progressed to Graves' ophthalmopathy. Sequencing input: blood. CDR3 nucleotides: TGTGCCAGCAGTGAATGGGGAGTCCATAGTCTCTCTGGAAACACCATATATTTT. This translates into CASSEWGVHSLSGNTIYF.